The clone carrying this T cell receptor (beta chain) was picked up a small number of times. Its specificity is unknown. TCRdb fed the 5' RACE reads into MiXCR, producing one record per CDR3 protein. The table lists around 340,000 distinct CDR3 sequences, 20% to 25% of them singletons. Trimming removed 5 bases from V and 6 bases from J, with 11 bases in between. CDR3 size: 12 residues. The source of the sample is a study of CD8 T cells in ankylosing spondylitis. General observations from the study: A subset of motif variants has previously been described in the synovial fluid and blood of reactive arthritis. Disease-linked clones had a CD8+ phenotype and relatively low frequency in peripheral blood. Matched synovial fluid from ankylosing spondylitis patients was reported to be enriched for disease-linked clones. One TCR beta motif, made up of roughly eight highly homologous variants, appeared characteristic of ankylosing spondylitis blood.

Sequencing used blood, either unsorted or a sorted T cell fraction (not recorded which). The chain uses TRBV12-3 or TRBV12-4 and TRBJ2-7; D tentatively reads TRBD1 or TRBD2 (7 bases each). The sequence came from a male donor with ankylosing spondylitis or in good health (not recorded which). Here the CDR3 reads CASSDREGEQYF. The CDR3 nucleotides are TGTGCCAGCAGTGACAGGGAGGGCGAGCAGTACTTC.